Listed here is a single T cell receptor (beta chain). Its antigen is not known. These data come from a study of OX40 agonist ivuxolimab in advanced cancers. Study summary: Age averaged around 58 years (range roughly 20 to 90), and less than 85% were male. A history of anti-PD-1, anti-PD-L1 or anti-CTLA-4 therapy was acceptable, and about 40% had some. Study-wide findings and caveats: Undetermined was the antigen specificity of the expanded peripheral T cells.

CDR3 length equals 14 residues. Germline loops: CDR1 MGHRA, CDR2 YSYEKL. Trimming cost V 3 bases and J 0 bases, with 6 bases left between them. The repertoire was sequenced with immunoSEQ multiplex PCR; TCRdb's copy has only in-frame clones and lacks some. This sample has some 80,000 clones, with about 81% found just once. This chain links TRBV4-1 with TRBJ1-5, with D possibly TRBD1 on 5 matching bases. Sample: CD4+ or CD8+ T cells sorted from blood, taken in a trial of the OX40 agonist ivuxolimab. This sequence originates from an adult with an advanced solid tumor such as melanoma, head and neck, liver or kidney cancer. The CDR3 sequence: CASSQTDSNQPQHF. CDR3 sequence (DNA): TGCGCCAGCAGCCAGACAGATAGCAATCAGCCCCAGCATTTT.